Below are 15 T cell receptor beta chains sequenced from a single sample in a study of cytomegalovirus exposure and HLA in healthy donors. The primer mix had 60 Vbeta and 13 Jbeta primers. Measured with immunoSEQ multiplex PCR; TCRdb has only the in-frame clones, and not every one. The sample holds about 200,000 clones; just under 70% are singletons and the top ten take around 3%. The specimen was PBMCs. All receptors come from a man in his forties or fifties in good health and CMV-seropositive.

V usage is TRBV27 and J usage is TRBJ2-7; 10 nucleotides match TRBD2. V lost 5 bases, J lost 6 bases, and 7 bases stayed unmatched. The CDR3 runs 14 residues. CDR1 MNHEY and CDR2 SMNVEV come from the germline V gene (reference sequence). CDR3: CASSILAGGSEQYF. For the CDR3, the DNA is TGTGCCAGCAGTATCTTAGCGGGGGGCTCCGAGCAGTACTTC.

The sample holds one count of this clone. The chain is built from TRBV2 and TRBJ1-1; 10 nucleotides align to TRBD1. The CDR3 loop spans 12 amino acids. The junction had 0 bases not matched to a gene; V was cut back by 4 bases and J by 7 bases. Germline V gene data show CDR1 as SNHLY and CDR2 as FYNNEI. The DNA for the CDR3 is TGTGCCAGCAGTGGGACAGGGGGTGAAGCTTTCTTT. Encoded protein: CASSGTGGEAFF.

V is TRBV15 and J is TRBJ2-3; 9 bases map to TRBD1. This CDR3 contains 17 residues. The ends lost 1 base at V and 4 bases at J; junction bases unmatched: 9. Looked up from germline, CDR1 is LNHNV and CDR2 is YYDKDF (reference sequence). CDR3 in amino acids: CATSRGGQGIRADTQYF. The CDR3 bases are TGTGCCACCAGCAGAGGCGGACAGGGGATAAGGGCAGATACGCAGTATTTT.

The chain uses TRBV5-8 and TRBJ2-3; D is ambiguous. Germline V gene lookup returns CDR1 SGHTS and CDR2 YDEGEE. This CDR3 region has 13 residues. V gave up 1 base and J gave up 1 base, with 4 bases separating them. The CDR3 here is CASSLTGTDTQYF. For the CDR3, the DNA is TGTGCCAGCAGCTTGACAGGCACAGATACGCAGTATTTT.

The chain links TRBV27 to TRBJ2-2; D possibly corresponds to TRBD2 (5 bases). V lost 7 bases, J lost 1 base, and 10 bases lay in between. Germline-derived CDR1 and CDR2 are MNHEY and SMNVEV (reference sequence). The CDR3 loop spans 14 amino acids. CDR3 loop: CASMRARNTGELFF. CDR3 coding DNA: TGTGCCAGCATGAGGGCCCGGAACACCGGGGAGCTGTTTTTT.

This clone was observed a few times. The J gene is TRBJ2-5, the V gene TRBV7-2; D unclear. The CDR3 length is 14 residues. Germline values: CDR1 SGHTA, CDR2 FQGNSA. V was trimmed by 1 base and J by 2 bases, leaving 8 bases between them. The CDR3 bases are TGTGCCAGCAGCTTAGGATCTAGGCAAGAGACCCAGTACTTC. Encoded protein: CASSLGSRQETQYF.

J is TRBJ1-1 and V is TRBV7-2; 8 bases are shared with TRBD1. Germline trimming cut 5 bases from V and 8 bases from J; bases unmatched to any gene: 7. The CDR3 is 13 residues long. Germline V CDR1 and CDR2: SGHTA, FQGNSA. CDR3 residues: CASSEKPGGEAFF. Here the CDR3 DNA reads TGTGCCAGCAGCGAGAAACCAGGGGGCGAAGCTTTCTTT.

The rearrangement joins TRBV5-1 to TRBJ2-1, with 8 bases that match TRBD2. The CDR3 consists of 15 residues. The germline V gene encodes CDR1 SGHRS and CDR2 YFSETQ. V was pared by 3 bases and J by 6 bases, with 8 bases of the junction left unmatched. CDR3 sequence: CASSSRPGGGNEQFF. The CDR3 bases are TGCGCCAGCAGCTCCCGACCGGGGGGGGGCAATGAGCAGTTCTTC.

DNA for the CDR3: TGTGCCAGCAGTTTGCCCAGGGGGCAGGCAGGGGCCAACGTCCTGACTTTC. Protein: CASSLPRGQAGANVLTF. The chain is built from TRBV28 and TRBJ2-6, with 8 bases matching TRBD1. The CDR3 spans 17 residues. The germline V gene has CDR1 MDHEN and CDR2 SYDVKM. V was pared by 3 bases and J by 4 bases, with 8 bases of the junction left unmatched.

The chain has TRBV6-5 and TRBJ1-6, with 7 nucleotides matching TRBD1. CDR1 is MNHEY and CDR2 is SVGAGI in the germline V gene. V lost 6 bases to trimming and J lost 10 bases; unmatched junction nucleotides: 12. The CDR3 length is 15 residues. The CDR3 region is CASSVTGDVRSPLHF. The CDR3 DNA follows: TGTGCCAGCAGCGTAACAGGGGATGTACGATCACCCCTCCACTTT.

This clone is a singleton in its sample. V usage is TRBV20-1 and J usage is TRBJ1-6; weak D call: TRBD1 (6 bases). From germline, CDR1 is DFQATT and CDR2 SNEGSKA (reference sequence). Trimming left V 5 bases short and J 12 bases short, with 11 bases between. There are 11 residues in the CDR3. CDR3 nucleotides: TGCAGTGCTTACAGGGAGGGACCCCTCCACTTT. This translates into CSAYREGPLHF.

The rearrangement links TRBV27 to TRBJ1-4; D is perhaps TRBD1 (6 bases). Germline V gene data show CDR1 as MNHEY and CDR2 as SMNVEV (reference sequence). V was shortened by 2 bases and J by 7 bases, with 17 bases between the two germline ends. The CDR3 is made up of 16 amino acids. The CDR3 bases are TGTGCCAGCAGTTTAACCCCTTCAGGGGTAATTGAAAAACTGTTTTTT. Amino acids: CASSLTPSGVIEKLFF.

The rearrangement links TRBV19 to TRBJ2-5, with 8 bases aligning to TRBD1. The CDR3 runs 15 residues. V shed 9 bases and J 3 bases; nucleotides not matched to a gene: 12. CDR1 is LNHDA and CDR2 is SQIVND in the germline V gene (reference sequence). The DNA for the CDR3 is TGTGCCAGCTCCGGACCGAACAGGGGGAAAGAGACCCAGTACTTC. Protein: CASSGPNRGKETQYF.

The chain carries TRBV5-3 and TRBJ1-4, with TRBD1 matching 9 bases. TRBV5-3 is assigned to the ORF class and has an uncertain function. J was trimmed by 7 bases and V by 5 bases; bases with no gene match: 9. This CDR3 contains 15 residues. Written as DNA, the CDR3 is TGTGCCAGAAGGTGTAAAACAGGGGGCTGTGAAAAACTGTTTTTT. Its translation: CARRCKTGGCEKLFF.

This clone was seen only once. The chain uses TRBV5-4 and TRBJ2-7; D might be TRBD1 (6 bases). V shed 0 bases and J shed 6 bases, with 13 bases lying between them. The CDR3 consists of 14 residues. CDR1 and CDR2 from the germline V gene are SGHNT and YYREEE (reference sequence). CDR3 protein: CASSLDRELSEQYF. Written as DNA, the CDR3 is TGTGCCAGCAGCTTGGACAGGGAACTGTCCGAGCAGTACTTC.